This T cell receptor (beta chain) was observed in a study of OX40 agonist ivuxolimab in advanced cancers. Study-wide findings and caveats: Some nonresponders additionally presented with little normalized T-cell clonal expansion.

The V and J ends lost 3 bases and 1 base respectively, with 5 bases between them. CDR1 and CDR2 from the germline V gene are SGDLS and YYNGEE. CDR3 size: 12 residues. Assay: immunoSEQ multiplex PCR; the TCRdb copy retains only in-frame clones and omits some. The data contain roughly 14,000 clones, approximately 76% of them singletons. On this clone itself: Its antigen is unknown.

The rearrangement joins TRBV9 to TRBJ2-7; D ambiguous. The source material was CD4+ or CD8+ T cells sorted from blood, sampled in a trial of the OX40 agonist ivuxolimab. This TCR was recovered from an adult with an advanced solid tumor such as melanoma, head and neck, liver or kidney cancer. The DNA of the CDR3 is TGTGCCAGCAGCGGACCGTCCTACGAGCAGTACTTC. Translation gives CASSGPSYEQYF.